This T cell receptor beta chain was recorded in a study of T cell responses to AZD1222 COVID-19 vaccine. Some clones are missing from TCRdb's copy, which holds only in-frame ones; the method was immunoSEQ multiplex PCR. The sample lists about 150,000 clones, roughly 88% occurring once. Study-wide results and limits: Just 5 to 7 people given AZD1222 tested seropositive at baseline.

Turning to this clone: Its target is unknown.

The germline V and J ends were trimmed by 5 bases and 3 bases, with 4 bases remaining between them. The CDR3 is made up of 11 amino acids. Germline CDR1 and CDR2: MDHEN and SYDVKM. The specimen comprised peripheral blood, sampled on day 0 of AZD1222 vaccination. The chain uses TRBV28 and TRBJ1-2; D gene ambiguous. This TCR was recovered from an adult in good health. The DNA of the CDR3 is TGTGCCAGCAGTGCCCACTATGGCTACACCTTC. This gives the protein CASSAHYGYTF.